This entry lists 19 T cell receptor beta chains sequenced from one sample in a study of T cell repertoires and HLA-DP antigens. Their antigens remain unidentified. Profiled with immunoSEQ multiplex PCR; TCRdb holds only in-frame clones, not every one. Of about 89,000 clones in the sample, about 89% are singletons; the top ten hold about 1.5%. The material sequenced was CD4+ T cells from PBMCs. These TCRs come from a middle-aged man in good health and CMV-seronegative.

This sequence joins TRBV10-3 and TRBJ1-1; weak D call: TRBD1 (5 bases). This CDR3 contains 13 residues. V lost 11 bases and J 4 bases, leaving 17 bases between the germline ends. Germline lookup yields CDR1 ENHRY and CDR2 SYGVKD. The CDR3 loop is CASSIGVRTEAFF. The DNA of the CDR3 is TGTGCCTCATCGATAGGGGTTCGCACTGAAGCTTTCTTT.

The gene calls are TRBV4-1 and TRBJ2-7; TRBD2 might be the D (7 bases). The CDR3 consists of 16 residues. CDR1 is MGHRA, CDR2 YSYEKL, per germline. The ends were cut back, 0 bases at V and 0 bases at J, with 12 bases in the middle. CDR3 region: CASSQERGGPSYEQYF. The DNA for the CDR3 is TGCGCCAGCAGCCAAGAAAGGGGGGGACCCTCCTACGAGCAGTACTTC.

The chain carries TRBV19 and TRBJ1-5, with D uncertain. V lost 8 bases and J lost 4, with 12 bases in between. The CDR3 has 13 residues. From germline, CDR1 is LNHDA and CDR2 SQIVND (reference sequence). CDR3 amino acids: CASSAVWNQPQHF. The DNA for the CDR3 is TGTGCCAGTTCCGCCGTTTGGAATCAGCCCCAGCATTTT. The entire variable domain, with the rest obtained from reference TRBV19 and TRBJ1-5, is as follows: DGGITQSPKYLFRKEGQNVTLSCEQNLNHDAMYWYRQDPGQGLRLIYYSQIVNDFQKGDIAEGYSVSREKKESFPLTVTSAQKNPTAFYLCASSAVWNQPQHFGDGTRLSIL.

V usage is TRBV30 and J usage is TRBJ1-2, with D possibly being TRBD1 (5 bases). The germline V gene has CDR1 GTSNPN and CDR2 SVGIG (reference sequence). The CDR3 has 14 residues. V was clipped by 0 bases and J by 6 bases, with 14 bases between them. CDR3 sequence reads: CAWSVRRGMDGYTF. The CDR3 region has the DNA TGTGCCTGGAGTGTACGAAGGGGAATGGATGGCTACACCTTC. The whole variable domain, remainder taken from reference TRBV30 and TRBJ1-2, is SQTIHQWPATLVQPVGSPLSLECTVEGTSNPNLYWYRQAAGRGLQLLFYSVGIGQISSEVPQNLSASRPQDRQFILSSKKLLLSDSGFYLCAWSVRRGMDGYTFGSGTRLTVV.

The rearrangement links TRBV18 to TRBJ1-1, with D unclear. This CDR3 contains 13 residues. V lost 4 bases to trimming and J lost 1 base, with 7 bases between them. Germline CDR1 and CDR2: KGHSH and LQKENI. The CDR3 DNA reads TGTGCCAGCTCACTAGGAAAGAACACTGAAGCTTTCTTT. Protein: CASSLGKNTEAFF.

The V and J genes are TRBV2 and TRBJ2-3, with a possible D match to TRBD2 (6 bases). Deletions cut 1 base from V and 0 bases from J, with 11 bases between. Germline CDR1 is SNHLY and CDR2 is FYNNEI. The CDR3 is 16 amino acids. The CDR3 is CASSEVGGSSTDTQYF. The CDR3 nucleotides read TGTGCCAGCAGTGAAGTGGGGGGTTCTAGCACAGATACGCAGTATTTT.

The gene calls are TRBV5-8 and TRBJ2-3; 7 positions agree with TRBD2. This CDR3 region has 16 residues. Trimming at V came to 3 bases and at J to 4 bases, leaving 11 bases not matched to a gene. Per the germline V gene, CDR1 is SGHTS and CDR2 is YDEGEE. The CDR3 loop is CASSSLLGAGSDTQYF. DNA for the CDR3: TGTGCCAGCAGCTCCCTCCTGGGAGCGGGGTCAGATACGCAGTATTTT.

The V gene is TRBV9, the J gene TRBJ1-1; D is uncertain. Germline V gene sequence: CDR1 SGDLS, CDR2 YYNGEE. The V and J ends lost 0 bases and 1 base respectively, with 7 bases between them. CDR3 length: 14 amino acids. CDR3 nucleotide sequence: TGTGCCAGCAGCGTAGTGGCAGAGAACACTGAAGCTTTCTTT. Residues: CASSVVAENTEAFF. Supplemented by reference TRBV9 and TRBJ1-1, the full variable domain reads DSGVTQTPKHLITATGQRVTLRCSPRSGDLSVYWYQQSLDQGLQFLIQYYNGEERAKGNILERFSAQQFPDLHSELNLSSLELGDSALYFCASSVVAENTEAFFGQGTRLTVV.

The V and J genes are TRBV20-1 and TRBJ2-3; possible D gene TRBD2, 5 bases. The V end lost 7 bases, the J end lost 3 bases, and 8 bases lay between the germline ends. The CDR3 covers 11 residues. The germline CDR1 and CDR2 sequences are DFQATT and SNEGSKA (reference sequence). For the CDR3, the DNA is TGCAGTGTCCGGGGAACAGATACGCAGTATTTT. It codes for CSVRGTDTQYF.

This chain joins TRBV10-3 and TRBJ2-5, with 11 bases lining up with TRBD2. Looked up from germline, CDR1 is ENHRY and CDR2 is SYGVKD. Trimming removed 5 bases from V and 2 bases from J; junction bases left unmatched: 4. This CDR3 spans 15 amino acids. The CDR3 region has the DNA TGTGCCATCAGTATACTAGCGGGGGTTCAAGAGACCCAGTACTTC. This codes for CAISILAGVQETQYF.

The V and J genes are TRBV7-2 and TRBJ2-3; D may be TRBD2 (7 bases). CDR1 SGHTA and CDR2 FQGNSA come from the germline V gene. This CDR3 contains 14 residues. V was trimmed by 5 bases and J by 4 bases, leaving 13 bases between them. The CDR3 nucleotides read TGTGCCAGCAGCGGGGGGGCCGGGGCAGATACGCAGTATTTT. Translating gives CASSGGAGADTQYF.

A remark on this clone: Different DNA sequences within this sample yield the same CDR3. The genes are TRBV5-1 and TRBJ1-4, with a possible D match to TRBD1 (6 bases). CDR1 and CDR2 (germline): SGHRS, YFSETQ. The CDR3 is 13 residues long. The V end was cut by 1 base, the J end by 6 bases, with 7 bases between. The CDR3 DNA is TGCGCCAGCAGCTTGAGGGGGGATGAAAAACTGTTTTTT. It encodes CASSLRGDEKLFF.

The chain employs TRBV27 and TRBJ2-7, with 7 bases identical to TRBD2. The CDR3 extends over 14 amino acids. The V gene's germline CDR1 is MNHEY and CDR2 SMNVEV (reference sequence). V lost 5 bases and J lost 8; bases outside the gene matches: 12. The CDR3 sequence: CASSRQREPTQQYF. CDR3 sequence (DNA): TGTGCCAGCAGTCGACAGCGGGAACCTACGCAGCAGTACTTC.

In DNA form, the CDR3 reads TGTGCCAGCAGCTTGGTACAGGGGAAGGGCGCTGAAGCTTTCTTT. Amino acids: CASSLVQGKGAEAFF. The chain employs TRBV5-6 and TRBJ1-1; 7 bases line up with TRBD1. The ends lost 0 bases at V and 6 bases at J; junction bases unmatched: 8. Germline lookup yields CDR1 SGHDT and CDR2 YYEEEE. The CDR3 is made up of 15 amino acids.

V and J are TRBV14 and TRBJ2-1; no definite D call. V shed 1 base and J shed 6 bases, with 7 bases lying between them. Germline V lookup: CDR1 SGHDN, CDR2 FVKESK. The CDR3 extends over 13 amino acids. CDR3 DNA sequence: TGTGCCAGCAGCCAAGGGCTAGGCAATGAGCAGTTCTTC. Amino acids: CASSQGLGNEQFF.

The gene calls are TRBV21-1 and TRBJ1-4; the D segment call TRBD1 is taken from the table without a DNA check. TRBV21-1 counts as a pseudogene. This CDR3 contains 16 residues. In DNA, the CDR3 is TGTGCCAGCAGCACGGGCCCGGGACAGTTTAATGAAAAACTGTTTTTT. Its translation: CASSTGPGQFNEKLFF.

The chain links TRBV10-3 to TRBJ2-7, with 11 bases matching TRBD2. There are 14 residues in the CDR3. Germline lookup yields CDR1 ENHRY and CDR2 SYGVKD. Trimming removed 10 bases from V and 7 bases from J; junction bases left unmatched: 12. The CDR3 reads CATRLAGGPGEQYF. In DNA form, the CDR3 reads TGTGCCACTCGGCTAGCGGGGGGCCCGGGTGAGCAGTACTTC.

V gene TRBV7-2 combines with J gene TRBJ2-5, with TRBD2 matching over 13 bases. J gave up 3 bases and V 0 bases, and 16 bases lay outside the gene matches. The length of the CDR3 is 21 residues. The germline V gene has CDR1 SGHTA and CDR2 FQGNSA. The CDR3 bases are TGTGCCAGCAGCTTAGCCGTCCATTTTGGGAGGACTAGCGGGAGAAAAGAGACCCAGTACTTC. Residues: CASSLAVHFGRTSGRKETQYF.

The V call is TRBV19, the J call TRBJ2-7; 8 bases align to TRBD1. The CDR3 sequence is 16 residues long. Germline V CDR1 and CDR2: LNHDA, SQIVND (reference sequence). J gave up 2 bases and V 1 base, and 7 bases lay outside the gene matches. The CDR3 nucleotides read TGTGCCAGTAGTATAGTTGGGACAGGACCAACCTACGAGCAGTACTTC. This translates into CASSIVGTGPTYEQYF.